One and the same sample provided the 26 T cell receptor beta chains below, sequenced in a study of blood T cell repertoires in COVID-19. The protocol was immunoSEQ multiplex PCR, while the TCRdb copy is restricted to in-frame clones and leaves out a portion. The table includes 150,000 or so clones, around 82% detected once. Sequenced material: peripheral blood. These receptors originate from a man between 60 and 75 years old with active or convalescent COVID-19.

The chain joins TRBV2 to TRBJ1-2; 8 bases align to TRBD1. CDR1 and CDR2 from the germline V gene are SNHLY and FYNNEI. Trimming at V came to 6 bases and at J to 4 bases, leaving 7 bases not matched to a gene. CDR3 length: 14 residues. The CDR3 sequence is CASSLQGERYGYTF. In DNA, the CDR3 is TGTGCCAGCAGCCTACAGGGGGAGCGCTATGGCTACACCTTC.

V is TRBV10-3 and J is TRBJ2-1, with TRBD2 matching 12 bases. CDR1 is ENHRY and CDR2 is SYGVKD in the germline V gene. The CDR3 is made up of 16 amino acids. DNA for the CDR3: TGTGCAAGTTCGACTAGCGGGAGTCGGTCCTACAATGAGCAGTTCTTC. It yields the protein CASSTSGSRSYNEQFF.

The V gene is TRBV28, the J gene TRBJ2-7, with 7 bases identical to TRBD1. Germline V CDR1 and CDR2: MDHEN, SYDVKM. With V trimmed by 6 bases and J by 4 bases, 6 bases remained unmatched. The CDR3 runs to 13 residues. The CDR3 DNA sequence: TGTGCCAGCAGGGGACAGATTATTTACGAGCAGTACTTC. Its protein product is CASRGQIIYEQYF.

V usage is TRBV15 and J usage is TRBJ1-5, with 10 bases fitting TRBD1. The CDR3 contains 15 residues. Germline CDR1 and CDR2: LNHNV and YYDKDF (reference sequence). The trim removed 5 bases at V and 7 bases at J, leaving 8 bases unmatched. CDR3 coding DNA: TGTGCCACCAGCTTTTCCCGGGACAGGGGACAGCCCCAGCATTTT. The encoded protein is CATSFSRDRGQPQHF.

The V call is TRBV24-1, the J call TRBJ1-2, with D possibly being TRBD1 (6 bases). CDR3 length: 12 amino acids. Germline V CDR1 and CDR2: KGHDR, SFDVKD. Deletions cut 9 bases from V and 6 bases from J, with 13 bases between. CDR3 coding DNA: TGTGCCACCGCCGCGGGGGCCAATGGCTACACCTTC. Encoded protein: CATAAGANGYTF.

This CDR3 reads CASSLVPGLRTDTQYF. In DNA form, the CDR3 reads TGTGCCAGCAGCTTGGTTCCGGGACTCCGCACAGATACGCAGTATTTT. The V call is TRBV5-4, the J call TRBJ2-3; maybe TRBD2 (6 bases). Germline CDR1 SGHNT, CDR2 YYREEE (reference sequence). The CDR3 runs to 16 residues. Between the trimmed V and J ends, which lost 0 bases and 1 base, there was a span of 12 bases.

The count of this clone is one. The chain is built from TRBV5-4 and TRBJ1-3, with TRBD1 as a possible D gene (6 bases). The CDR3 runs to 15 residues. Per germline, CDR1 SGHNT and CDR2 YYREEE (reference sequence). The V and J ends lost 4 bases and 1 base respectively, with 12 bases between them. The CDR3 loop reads CASSLTGRSGNTIYF. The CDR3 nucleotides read TGTGCCAGCAGCCTGACAGGAAGATCTGGAAACACCATATATTTT.

CDR3 DNA sequence: TGTGCCAGCAGCCCCGGACAGAACTACGAGCAGTACTTC. This translates into CASSPGQNYEQYF. This chain links TRBV28 with TRBJ2-7; maybe TRBD1 (6 bases). V was cut by 6 bases and J by 3 bases, with 12 bases left in between. Germline V gene data show CDR1 as MDHEN and CDR2 as SYDVKM. The CDR3 totals 13 residues.

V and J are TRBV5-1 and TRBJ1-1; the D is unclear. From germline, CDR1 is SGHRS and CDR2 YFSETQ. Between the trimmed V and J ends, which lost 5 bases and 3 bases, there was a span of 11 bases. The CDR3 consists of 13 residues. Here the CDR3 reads CASRRGRDTEAFF. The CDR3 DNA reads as TGCGCCAGCAGACGAGGTCGGGACACTGAAGCTTTCTTT.

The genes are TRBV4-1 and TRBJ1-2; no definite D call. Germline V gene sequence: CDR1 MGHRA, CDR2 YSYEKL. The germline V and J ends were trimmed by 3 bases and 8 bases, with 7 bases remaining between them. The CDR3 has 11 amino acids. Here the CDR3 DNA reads TGCGCCAGCAGCCACCCCCTGGGCTACACCTTC. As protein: CASSHPLGYTF.

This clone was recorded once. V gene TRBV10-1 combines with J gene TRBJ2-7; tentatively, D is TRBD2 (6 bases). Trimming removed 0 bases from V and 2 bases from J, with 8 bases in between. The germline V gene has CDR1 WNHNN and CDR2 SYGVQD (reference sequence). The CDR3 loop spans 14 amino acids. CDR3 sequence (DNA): TGCGCCAGCAGTGAGTCTGGGACTCCCTACGAGCAGTACTTC. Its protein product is CASSESGTPYEQYF.

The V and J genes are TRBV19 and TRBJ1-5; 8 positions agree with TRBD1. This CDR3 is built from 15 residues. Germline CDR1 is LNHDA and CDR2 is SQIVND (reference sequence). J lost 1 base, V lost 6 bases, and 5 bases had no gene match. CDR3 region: CASRTGDVSNQPQHF. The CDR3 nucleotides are TGTGCCAGTAGGACAGGGGATGTGAGCAATCAGCCCCAGCATTTT.

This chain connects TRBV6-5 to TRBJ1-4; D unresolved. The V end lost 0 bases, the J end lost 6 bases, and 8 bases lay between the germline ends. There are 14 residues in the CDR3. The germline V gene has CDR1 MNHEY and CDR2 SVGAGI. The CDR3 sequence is CASSYSGLDEKLFF. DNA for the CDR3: TGTGCCAGCAGTTACTCCGGGTTGGATGAAAAACTGTTTTTT.

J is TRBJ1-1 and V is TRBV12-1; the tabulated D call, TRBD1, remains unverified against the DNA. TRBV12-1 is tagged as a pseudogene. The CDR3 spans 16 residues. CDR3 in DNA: TGTGCCAGCAGCTTCGAGACAGGGGGTGTGAACACTGAAGCTTTCTTT. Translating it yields CASSFETGGVNTEAFF.

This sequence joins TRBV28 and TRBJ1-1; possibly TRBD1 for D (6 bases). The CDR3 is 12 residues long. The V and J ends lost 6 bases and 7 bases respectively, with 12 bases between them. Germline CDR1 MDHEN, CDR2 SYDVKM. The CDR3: CASSLGHYEAFF. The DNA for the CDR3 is TGTGCCAGCAGCCTGGGACACTATGAAGCTTTCTTT.

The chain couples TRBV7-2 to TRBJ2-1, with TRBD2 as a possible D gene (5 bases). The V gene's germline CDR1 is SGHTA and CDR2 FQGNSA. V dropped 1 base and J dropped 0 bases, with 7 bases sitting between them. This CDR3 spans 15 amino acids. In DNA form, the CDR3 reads TGTGCCAGCAGCTTAGTAGGGAGCTCCTACAATGAGCAGTTCTTC. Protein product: CASSLVGSSYNEQFF.

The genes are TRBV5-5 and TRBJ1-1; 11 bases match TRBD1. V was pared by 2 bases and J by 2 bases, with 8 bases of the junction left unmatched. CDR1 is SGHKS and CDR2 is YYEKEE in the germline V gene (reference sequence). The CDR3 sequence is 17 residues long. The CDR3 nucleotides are TGTGCCAGCAGCTTATCCGGGACAGGGGGTTTAAACACTGAAGCTTTCTTT. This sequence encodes CASSLSGTGGLNTEAFF. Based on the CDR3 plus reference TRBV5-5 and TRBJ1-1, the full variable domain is DAGVTQSPTHLIKTRGQQVTLRCSPISGHKSVSWYQQVLGQGPQFIFQYYEKEERGRGNFPDRFSARQFPNYSSELNVNALLLGDSALYLCASSLSGTGGLNTEAFFGQGTRLTVV.

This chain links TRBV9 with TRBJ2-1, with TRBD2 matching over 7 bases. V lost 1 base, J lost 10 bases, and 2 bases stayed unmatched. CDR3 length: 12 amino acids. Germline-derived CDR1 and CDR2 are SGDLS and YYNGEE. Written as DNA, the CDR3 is TGTGCCAGCAGCGTATGGGAGGGGGAGCAGTTCTTC. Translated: CASSVWEGEQFF.

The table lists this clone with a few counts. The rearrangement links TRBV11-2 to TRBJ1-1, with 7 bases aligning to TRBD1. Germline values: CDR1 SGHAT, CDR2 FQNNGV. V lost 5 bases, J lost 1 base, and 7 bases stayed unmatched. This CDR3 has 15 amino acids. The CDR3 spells CASSPTTGKNTEAFF. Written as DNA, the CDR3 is TGTGCCAGCAGCCCGACGACAGGGAAGAACACTGAAGCTTTCTTT.

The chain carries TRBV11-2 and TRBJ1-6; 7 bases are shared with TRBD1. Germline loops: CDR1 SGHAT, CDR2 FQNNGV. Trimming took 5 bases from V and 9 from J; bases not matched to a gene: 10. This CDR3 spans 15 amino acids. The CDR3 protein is CASSASEQGSSPLHF. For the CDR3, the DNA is TGTGCCAGCAGCGCCAGTGAACAGGGGAGTTCACCCCTCCACTTT.

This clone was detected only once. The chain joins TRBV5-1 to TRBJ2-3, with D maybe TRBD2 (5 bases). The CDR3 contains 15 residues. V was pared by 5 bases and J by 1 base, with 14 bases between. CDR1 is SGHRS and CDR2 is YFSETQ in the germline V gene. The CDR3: CASSQASGRTDTQYF. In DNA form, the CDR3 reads TGCGCCAGCAGTCAAGCGAGCGGACGCACAGATACGCAGTATTTT.

The CDR3 region is CASAATGGSGNTIYF. The DNA for the CDR3 is TGCGCCAGCGCGGCTACGGGGGGCTCTGGAAACACCATATATTTT. This chain uses TRBV5-1 with TRBJ1-3, with TRBD1 as a possible D gene (5 bases). Germline V lookup: CDR1 SGHRS, CDR2 YFSETQ. V lost 7 bases and J lost 0, with 14 bases in between. This CDR3 comprises 15 residues.

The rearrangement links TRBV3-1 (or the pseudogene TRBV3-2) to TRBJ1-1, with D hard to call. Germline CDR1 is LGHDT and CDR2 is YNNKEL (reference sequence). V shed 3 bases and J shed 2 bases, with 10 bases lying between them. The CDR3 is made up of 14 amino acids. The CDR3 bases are TGTGCCAGCAGCCAGACGCAGCGTAACACTGAAGCTTTCTTT. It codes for CASSQTQRNTEAFF.

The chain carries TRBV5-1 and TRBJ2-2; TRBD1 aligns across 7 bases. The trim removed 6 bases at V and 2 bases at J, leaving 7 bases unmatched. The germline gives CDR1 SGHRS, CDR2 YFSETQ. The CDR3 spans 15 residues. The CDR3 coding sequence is TGCGCCAGCAAGGCTAGGGGGCCAAACACCGGGGAGCTGTTTTTT. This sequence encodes CASKARGPNTGELFF.

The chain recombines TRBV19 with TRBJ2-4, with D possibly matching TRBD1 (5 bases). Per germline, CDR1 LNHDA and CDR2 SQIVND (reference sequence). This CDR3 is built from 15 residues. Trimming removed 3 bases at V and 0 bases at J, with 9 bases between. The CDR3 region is CASSIQGLAKNIQYF. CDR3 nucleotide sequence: TGTGCCAGTAGTATCCAGGGTTTAGCCAAAAACATTCAGTACTTC.

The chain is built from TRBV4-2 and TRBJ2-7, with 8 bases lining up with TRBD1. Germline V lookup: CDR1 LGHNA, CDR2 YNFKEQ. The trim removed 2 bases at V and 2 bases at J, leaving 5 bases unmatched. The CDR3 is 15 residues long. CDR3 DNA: TGTGCCAGCAGCCAACACAGGGGGAGAGCCTACGAGCAGTACTTC. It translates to CASSQHRGRAYEQYF.